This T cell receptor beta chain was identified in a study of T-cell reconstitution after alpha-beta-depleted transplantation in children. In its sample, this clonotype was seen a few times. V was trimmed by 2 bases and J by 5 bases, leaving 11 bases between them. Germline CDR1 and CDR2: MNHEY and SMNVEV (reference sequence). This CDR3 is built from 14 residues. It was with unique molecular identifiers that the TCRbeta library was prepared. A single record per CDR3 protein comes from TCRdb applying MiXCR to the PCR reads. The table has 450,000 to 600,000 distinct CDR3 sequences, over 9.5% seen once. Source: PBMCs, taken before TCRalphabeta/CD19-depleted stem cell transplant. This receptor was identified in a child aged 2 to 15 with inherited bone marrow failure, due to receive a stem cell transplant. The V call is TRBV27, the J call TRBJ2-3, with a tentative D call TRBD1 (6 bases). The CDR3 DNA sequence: TGTGCCAGCAGTTTAGGAATAGGGGGAGATACGCAGTATTTT. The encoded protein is CASSLGIGGDTQYF.